This is a list of T cell receptor beta chains from one sample in a study of T cell responses to AZD1222 COVID-19 vaccine. Profiling relied on immunoSEQ multiplex PCR, and the TCRdb table lists in-frame clones only, not all of them. The table includes about 85,000 clones, 86% detected once. The sequenced sample was peripheral blood, obtained on day 0 of AZD1222 vaccination. The receptors were gathered from an adult in good health. Each CDR3 is given with its conserved first and last residue. Fields, in order: V gene, J gene, clone size, D gene, CDR3 DNA, CDR3 protein. D genes are given only for firm matches. The size entry is marked missing in some rows and otherwise reads once, few, many or a size class.

>TRBV2|TRBJ1-3|.|.
TGTGCCAGCAGTGTAGGAAACACCATATATTTT
CASSVGNTIYF
>TRBV28|TRBJ1-5|once|.
TGTGCCAGCAGTTTGGTCAACTCCAATCAGCCCCAGCATTTT
CASSLVNSNQPQHF
>TRBV30|TRBJ1-1|.|TRBD1
TGTGCCTGGAGGACAGGGGGTTACACTGAAGCTTTCTTT
CAWRTGGYTEAFF
>TRBV7-2|TRBJ2-3|.|.
TGTGCCAGCAGGGCAGAGACAGGTTCCTCTGGTACGCAGTATTTT
CASRAETGSSGTQYF
>TRBV28|TRBJ1-1|.|.
TGTGCCAGCAGTTTTAAGCTCCCTGAAGCTTTCTTT
CASSFKLPEAFF
>TRBV19|TRBJ2-1|.|TRBD2
TGTGCCAGTAGTTTACAACTAGCGGGTAAAGGGAATGAGCAGTTCTTC
CASSLQLAGKGNEQFF
>TRBV7-6|TRBJ1-1|.|.
TGTGCCAGCAGCTTAGGTACAGGGTCCCTGAACACTGAAGCTTTCTTT
CASSLGTGSLNTEAFF
>TRBV6-2/TRBV6-3|TRBJ2-7|once|.
TGTGCCAGCAGCCCCCAGGTTCCCTACGAGCAGTACTTC
CASSPQVPYEQYF
>TRBV28|TRBJ1-1|.|TRBD1
TGTGCCAGCAGTTTGGGACAGGAGAACACTGAAGCTTTCTTT
CASSLGQENTEAFF
>TRBV28|TRBJ1-6|.|.
TGTGCCAGCAGTGTCCAGAGCTCCTATAATTCACCCCTCCACTTT
CASSVQSSYNSPLHF
>TRBV4-2|TRBJ2-7|.|.
TGTGCCAGCAGCCAAGGGGTCGGCGGGGCCTACGAGCAGTACTTC
CASSQGVGGAYEQYF
>TRBV28|TRBJ1-1|.|.
TGTGCCAGCAGTCGACGCCTCACTGAAGCTTTCTTT
CASSRRLTEAFF
>TRBV19|TRBJ2-5|.|TRBD1
TGTGCCAGTAGTCGTCCGGGACAGGGCCAAGAGACCCAGTACTTC
CASSRPGQGQETQYF
>TRBV28|TRBJ2-1|.|.
TGTGCCAGCAGTTTCAGGGGGGGCTACAATGAGCAGTTCTTC
CASSFRGGYNEQFF
>TRBV6-1|TRBJ2-7|.|TRBD2
TGTGCCAGCAGTCAAGGGACTAGCGCCAACTACGAGCAGTACTTC
CASSQGTSANYEQYF
>TRBV4-2|TRBJ2-3|.|.
TGTGCCAGCAGTTCCGGAGTAGCGCCTCTGGTAGATACGCAGTATTTT
CASSSGVAPLVDTQYF